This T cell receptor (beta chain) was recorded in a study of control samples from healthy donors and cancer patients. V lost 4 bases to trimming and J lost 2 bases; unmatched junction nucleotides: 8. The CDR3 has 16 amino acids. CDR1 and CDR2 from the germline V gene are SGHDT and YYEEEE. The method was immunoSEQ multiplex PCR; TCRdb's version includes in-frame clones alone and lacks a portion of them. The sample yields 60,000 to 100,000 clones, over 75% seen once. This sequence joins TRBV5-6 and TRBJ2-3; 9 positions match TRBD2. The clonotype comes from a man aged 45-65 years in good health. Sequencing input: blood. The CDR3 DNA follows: TGTGCCAGCAGCGGGGGACTAGCCCCGTACACAGATACGCAGTATTTT. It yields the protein CASSGGLAPYTDTQYF.